This TCR beta chain came from a study of tumor and adjacent non-tumor tissue in lung cancer. The library came from three nested PCR rounds adapted from ARM-PCR protocols. One entry per CDR3 protein results from TCRdb running MiXCR on the multiplex PCR reads. The sample consists of more than 85,000 distinct CDR3 sequences, around two thirds of them appearing once. No cell sorting was done before RNA was extracted from the tissue. As to this clonotype: One end of the junction is discordant with germline, which a read error may explain.

This CDR3 region has 17 residues. The germline V gene has CDR1 SGHNT and CDR2 YENEEA. The chain combines TRBV11-3 with TRBJ2-1, with TRBD2 identical over 8 bases. This TCR derives from a man aged 65 to 79 with non-small cell lung cancer. Sequenced material: lung tumor tissue. CDR3 bases: TGTACCAGCAGCTTAGGCCCAGGCTGGACTAGCTGGAGGGAGCAGTTCTTC. It is translated as CTSSLGPGWTSWREQFF.